This T cell receptor (beta chain) was retrieved from a study of cytomegalovirus exposure and HLA in healthy donors. Overall study context: Earlier results showed 90 million to 120 million unique TCR beta sequences derived from 150 million to 200 million T cells. Across under 450 genotyped donors, just over 80% landed in the Caucasian-associated ancestry cluster.

General observations from the study: A missense DCLRE1C variant was associated with V- and J-gene trimming of TCR beta chains in a later analysis, and an independent cohort replicated the association. In an earlier analysis, about 87% or about 30%: the productive usage of most TCR beta V segments.

In the PCR, 60 Vbeta and 13 Jbeta primers were used. Only in-frame clones appear in the TCRdb table, and some are missing; sequencing was by immunoSEQ multiplex PCR. The repertoire holds 60,000 to 70,000 clones, with more than 60% as singletons. This clone has a handful of counts. Its antigen remains unidentified. Deletions cut 5 bases from V and 8 bases from J, with 16 bases between. The CDR3 consists of 13 residues. Germline CDR1 SGHDT, CDR2 YYEEEE. Sequencing was performed on PBMCs. The J gene is TRBJ1-2, the V gene TRBV5-6; no reliable D call. This TCR was recovered from a male donor in good health and CMV-seropositive. In DNA, the CDR3 is TGTGCCAGCAGGTGGCGGGTAGGGCAGGGCTACACCTTC. Translating gives CASRWRVGQGYTF.